This TCR beta chain was obtained from a study of regulatory T cells in long-lasting Graves disease. Study-level points and caveats: TRBV28, TRBJ1-2 and TRBJ2-5 were segments that persistent disease favored. Investigators studied peripheral blood only, not thyroid tissue.

Indicated time point: newly diagnosed GD, antithyroid drugs for less than 3 months. Extracted RNA from PBMCs served as the source of the TCR library. Guidelines of the American Thyroid Association were used to diagnose Graves' disease. Through Arm-PCR of CDR3 regions and iRepertoire HTBI primers, TCR beta libraries were built. Using its own MiXCR run on the multiplex PCR reads, TCRdb lists one record per CDR3 protein. The sample has roughly 420,000 distinct CDR3 sequences, 15% seen once. V lost 6 bases and J lost 6; bases outside the gene matches: 8. Germline lookup yields CDR1 GTSNPN and CDR2 SVGIG (reference sequence). This CDR3 has 13 residues. With regard to this clonotype: No antigen is known for it.

The sequence derives from a female donor with Graves disease. The specimen comprised peripheral blood mononuclear cells (PBMCs), sampled at new diagnosis, from a patient treated with antithyroid drugs. The V call is TRBV30, the J call TRBJ1-5; 7 bases match TRBD1. In DNA form, the CDR3 reads TGTGCCTGCGCACAGGGGACAGCTCAGCCCCAGCATTTT. Protein: CACAQGTAQPQHF.